The entry below gives a single T cell receptor (beta chain) sequence along with its context. Germline V lookup: CDR1 SGHRS, CDR2 YFSETQ. The CDR3 covers 14 residues. Trimming stripped 4 bases from V and 8 bases from J, with 18 bases between. The table came from immunoSEQ multiplex PCR; TCRdb's copy has only in-frame clones and leaves some out. Counted here are 300,000 to 350,000 clones, approximately 83% occurring once; the ten biggest clones make up 2.2%. The data were obtained in a study of blood T cell repertoires in COVID-19. The sequencing sample was made of PBMCs or T cells enriched from blood (not recorded which). The source of this sequence is a man aged 25 to 45 who had recovered from COVID-19. The rearrangement uses TRBV5-1 and TRBJ1-2; tentatively, D is TRBD1 (5 bases). The CDR3 loop reads CASSGDYKRGGYTF. The CDR3 DNA reads as TGCGCCAGCAGCGGGGACTATAAGAGGGGAGGCTACACCTTC.